One sample yielded the 26 T cell receptor beta chains listed below, sequenced in a study of blood T cells in healthy people across ages (dated by TCRdb to 2015 to 2017). The library was built by means of 5' RACE. Sequencing took place on an Illumina HiSeq 2500. A second roughly 7 to 11 cycle PCR used a sample-barcoded 5' primer and a J-beta primer mix. TCRdb handled the public reads itself, with Q25 trimming in fastp and clone calling in MiXCR, and kept productive beta chains. When rows share a CDR3 protein, they turn into one entry using the most common DNA and genes. The sample has about 970,000 distinct CDR3 sequences on record, roughly 51% of them singletons. About 21% of the sample is in the top ten clones. Sequencing was done on a sample of blood. The source of these receptors is a woman aged 55-70 years in good health.

The V gene is TRBV4-1, the J gene TRBJ2-3; tentatively, D is TRBD2 (7 bases). Germline CDR1 is MGHRA and CDR2 is YSYEKL. This CDR3 region has 17 residues. V dropped 0 bases and J dropped 4 bases, with 17 bases sitting between them. CDR3 nucleotides: TGCGCCAGCAGCCAAGATCGGGGGGCTAGCGATTCAGATACGCAGTATTTT. This translates into CASSQDRGASDSDTQYF.

The chain carries TRBV20-1 and TRBJ2-5, with TRBD2 matching 10 bases. The CDR3 totals 13 residues. V was clipped by 6 bases and J by 4 bases; unmatched bases: 5. Germline V gene lookup returns CDR1 DFQATT and CDR2 SNEGSKA (reference sequence). The CDR3 reads CSALAGVVETQYF. The CDR3 nucleotides are TGCAGTGCCCTAGCGGGAGTGGTAGAGACCCAGTACTTC.

The chain is built from TRBV29-1 and TRBJ2-1; 10 nucleotides match TRBD2. The CDR3 sequence is 14 residues long. The trim removed 3 bases at V and 3 bases at J, leaving 2 bases unmatched. Germline V lookup: CDR1 SQVTM, CDR2 ANQGSEA. CDR3 coding DNA: TGCAGCGTTGATACTAGCGGGATCTACAATGAGCAGTTCTTC. Amino acid sequence: CSVDTSGIYNEQFF.

The CDR3 loop is CASAGSGRETQYF. The DNA for the CDR3 is TGTGCTTCAGCAGGCAGCGGGAGAGAGACCCAGTACTTC. The V and J genes are TRBV25-1 and TRBJ2-5, with TRBD2 identical over 8 bases. CDR3 length equals 13 residues. Germline CDR1 MGHDK, CDR2 SYGVNS.

V and J are TRBV12-3 or TRBV12-4 and TRBJ2-1, with TRBD2 matching over 10 bases. CDR3 length: 18 amino acids. With 6 bases clipped from V and 9 bases from J, the junction kept 20 bases outside the gene matches. CDR3: CASRFPRGLAASRGEQFF. In DNA, the CDR3 is TGTGCCAGCAGGTTTCCGCGCGGACTAGCGGCCTCGCGGGGTGAGCAGTTCTTC.

The V and J genes are TRBV2 and TRBJ2-1; TRBD2 agrees at 9 bases. With 3 bases clipped from V and 16 bases from J, the junction kept 7 bases outside the gene matches. The CDR3 is 12 amino acids. Germline lookup yields CDR1 SNHLY and CDR2 FYNNEI. The CDR3 region is CASSDDSGGTFF. The CDR3 DNA reads as TGTGCCAGCAGTGACGATAGCGGGGGAACCTTCTTC.

The sample holds a few counts of this clonotype. The genes are TRBV6-1 and TRBJ2-7; TRBD2 matches 10 bases. The CDR3 spans 17 residues. After removal of 5 bases from V and 3 bases from J, the junction contained 13 bases not matched to a gene. Per the germline V gene, CDR1 is MNHNS and CDR2 is SASEGT. Here the CDR3 DNA reads TGTGCCAGCAGTCCCTCAGGGTCACTAGCGGGGCGCTACGAGCAGTACTTC. Translated: CASSPSGSLAGRYEQYF.

The chain links TRBV11-1 to TRBJ1-2; D is unclear. Trimming cost V 1 base and J 3 bases, with 6 bases left between them. The germline V gene encodes CDR1 SGHAT and CDR2 FQDESV (reference sequence). CDR3 length: 13 amino acids. CDR3 loop: CASSLEADYGYTF. CDR3 in DNA: TGTGCCAGCAGCTTAGAGGCGGACTATGGCTACACCTTC. The full variable domain, with the rest looked up from reference TRBV11-1 and TRBJ1-2, is EAEVAQSPRYKITEKSQAVAFWCDPISGHATLYWYRQILGQGPELLVQFQDESVVDDSQLPKDRFSAERLKGVDSTLKIQPAELGDSAMYLCASSLEADYGYTFGSGTRLTVV.

Of note for this clonotype: Compared with germline, one end of the junction differs, possibly owing to a read error. This chain connects TRBV11-2 to TRBJ2-1; D is perhaps TRBD2 (6 bases). This CDR3 is 20 amino acids long. Germline loops: CDR1 SGHAT, CDR2 FQNNGV. CDR3 protein: CASSLTRLPFAPGLNNEQFF. The DNA of the CDR3 is TGTGCCAGTAGCTTGACTCGACTCCCGTTTGCGCCGGGACTTAACAATGAGCAGTTCTTC.

This rearrangement joins TRBV12-3 or TRBV12-4 to TRBJ2-6, with no clear D. The CDR3 extends over 18 amino acids. The germline V and J ends were trimmed by 6 bases and 0 bases, with 18 bases remaining between them. For the CDR3, the DNA is TGTGCCAGCAGCTCCCGGGCTTCCCAGAGCTCTGGGGCCAACGTCCTGACTTTC. Encoded protein: CASSSRASQSSGANVLTF.

J is TRBJ2-5 and V is TRBV6-2 or TRBV6-3; 10 positions match TRBD1. The DNA end is more similar to TRBJ2-7, so the J call may be wrong. Germline loops: CDR1 MNHEY, CDR2 SVGEGT. This CDR3 spans 15 amino acids. The CDR3, as DNA: TGTGCCAGCAGTTACAGCGGGACAGGGGTCAACGAGCAGTACTTC. This gives the protein CASSYSGTGVNEQYF.

The chain links TRBV20-1 to TRBJ2-7; the match to TRBD1 covers 8 bases. The CDR3 has 16 residues. The J segment lost 2 bases and the V segment lost 3 bases, leaving 12 bases of the junction unmatched. Germline assignment: CDR1 DFQATT and CDR2 SNEGSKA (reference sequence). This CDR3 reads CSAREQGVGATYEQYF. Here the CDR3 DNA reads TGCAGTGCTAGGGAACAGGGGGTCGGCGCCACCTACGAGCAGTACTTC.

The chain carries TRBV20-1 and TRBJ2-1; 13 bases are a match to TRBD2. The CDR3 contains 15 residues. The germline gives CDR1 DFQATT, CDR2 SNEGSKA (reference sequence). V was clipped by 2 bases and J by 7 bases; unmatched bases: 5. CDR3 sequence: CSARPGLAGTNEQFF. In DNA form, the CDR3 reads TGCAGTGCTAGACCGGGACTAGCGGGGACTAATGAGCAGTTCTTC.

The V gene is TRBV7-2, the J gene TRBJ1-1; possible D gene TRBD1, 6 bases. The CDR3 runs to 13 residues. The germline gives CDR1 SGHTA, CDR2 FQGNSA. Trimming cost V 3 bases and J 6 bases, with 11 bases left between them. CDR3 sequence reads: CASSFMGAPEAFF. The CDR3 DNA reads TGTGCCAGCAGCTTCATGGGGGCTCCTGAAGCTTTCTTT.

The chain couples TRBV20-1 to TRBJ2-7; 12 bases line up with TRBD2. The CDR3 runs to 14 residues. Germline CDR1 is DFQATT and CDR2 is SNEGSKA (reference sequence). Losses at the gene ends were 1 base for V and 2 bases for J; bases not matched to a gene: 0. The CDR3 loop is CSARGTSGTYEQYF. Written as DNA, the CDR3 is TGCAGTGCTAGAGGGACTAGCGGGACCTACGAGCAGTACTTC.

The rearrangement joins TRBV20-1 to TRBJ2-1, with TRBD2 matching over 13 bases. The germline gives CDR1 DFQATT, CDR2 SNEGSKA (reference sequence). The CDR3 runs to 20 residues. The junction had 17 bases not matched to a gene; V was cut back by 6 bases and J by 0 bases. The CDR3 DNA reads TGCAGTGCCCTAGTCCGACTAGCGGGGGGCCTCGGAACCTCCTACAATGAGCAGTTCTTC. The encoded protein is CSALVRLAGGLGTSYNEQFF.

The V and J genes are TRBV6-5 and TRBJ2-1; 8 bases fit TRBD1. The V and J ends lost 7 bases and 4 bases, in that order; junction bases with no gene match: 9. Germline lookup yields CDR1 MNHEY and CDR2 SVGAGI. There are 15 residues in the CDR3. The CDR3 region has the DNA TGTGCCAGCAAATCCCGGGACAGGAGGTACAATGAGCAGTTCTTC. Residues: CASKSRDRRYNEQFF.

The chain carries TRBV19 and TRBJ2-7, with 9 bases that match TRBD2. CDR1 and CDR2 from the germline V gene are LNHDA and SQIVND (reference sequence). The V segment lost 3 bases and the J segment 0 bases; nucleotides outside the gene matches: 3. The CDR3 is 15 amino acids. The chain's CDR3 is CASSISSGGSYEQYF. CDR3 DNA: TGTGCCAGTAGTATTAGTAGCGGGGGCTCCTACGAGCAGTACTTC. The full variable domain, completed using reference TRBV19 and TRBJ2-7, is DGGITQSPKYLFRKEGQNVTLSCEQNLNHDAMYWYRQDPGQGLRLIYYSQIVNDFQKGDIAEGYSVSREKKESFPLTVTSAQKNPTAFYLCASSISSGGSYEQYFGPGTRLTVT.

This chain connects TRBV4-2 to TRBJ2-5; 11 bases match TRBD1. CDR1 and CDR2 from the germline V gene are LGHNA and YNFKEQ. The J segment lost 12 bases and the V segment lost 4 bases, leaving 13 bases of the junction unmatched. The CDR3 spans 15 residues. CDR3: CASSPGWGTGGAEYF. CDR3 DNA sequence: TGTGCCAGCAGCCCAGGTTGGGGGACAGGGGGGGCTGAGTACTTC.

This clonotype was seen a handful of times. The chain links TRBV14 to TRBJ2-7; D is unresolved. CDR3 length: 14 amino acids. The V gene lost 2 bases and the J gene lost 0 bases, with 8 bases spanning the gap. The germline V gene has CDR1 SGHDN and CDR2 FVKESK. The CDR3 DNA sequence: TGTGCCAGCAGCCAAACAGCCCTCTCCTACGAGCAGTACTTC. It translates to CASSQTALSYEQYF. Based on the CDR3 plus reference TRBV14 and TRBJ2-7, the full variable domain is EAGVTQFPSHSVIEKGQTVTLRCDPISGHDNLYWYRRVMGKEIKFLLHFVKESKQDESGMPNNRFLAERTGGTYSTLKVQPAELEDSGVYFCASSQTALSYEQYFGPGTRLTVT.

The V and J genes are TRBV20-1 and TRBJ2-5, with 9 bases aligning to TRBD2. The CDR3 runs 14 residues. After removal of 3 bases from V and 11 bases from J, the junction contained 13 bases not matched to a gene. Germline V gives CDR1 DFQATT, CDR2 SNEGSKA (reference sequence). The chain's CDR3 is CSASEREASREQYF. As DNA, the CDR3 is TGCAGTGCTAGTGAGCGGGAGGCCTCTCGGGAGCAGTACTTC.

This chain connects TRBV7-2 to TRBJ1-5; D is perhaps TRBD1 (5 bases). This CDR3 has 14 amino acids. Germline V gives CDR1 SGHTA, CDR2 FQGNSA. Trimming took off 5 bases at V and 7 bases at J, with 15 bases between the two ends. CDR3: CASSKGLNRQPQHF. In DNA, the CDR3 is TGTGCCAGCAGCAAGGGACTCAACCGGCAGCCCCAGCATTTT.

This clonotype has a count of ten or more. The chain uses TRBV5-1 and TRBJ2-7, with D unclear. Between the trimmed V and J ends, which lost 1 base and 5 bases, there was a span of 22 bases. The CDR3 extends over 17 amino acids. Germline assignment: CDR1 SGHRS and CDR2 YFSETQ. CDR3 sequence reads: CASSLKSRWAEYDEQYF. CDR3 DNA: TGCGCCAGCAGCTTGAAATCCCGGTGGGCGGAATACGACGAGCAGTACTTC.

In this sample, this clonotype turned up once. The CDR3 DNA sequence: TGTGCCAGCAGCTTAGGTTCGTCGAGGCCAGATACGCAGTATTTT. Protein sequence: CASSLGSSRPDTQYF. The chain has TRBV7-2 and TRBJ2-3; D uncertain. Germline loops: CDR1 SGHTA, CDR2 FQGNSA. Trimming pared 1 base from V and 4 bases from J, leaving 12 bases between. There are 15 residues in the CDR3.

This clonotype was counted between two and nine times. The chain is built from TRBV11-2 and TRBJ2-3, with D possibly matching TRBD2 (5 bases). V was shortened by 2 bases and J by 0 bases, with 12 bases between the two germline ends. The germline CDR1 and CDR2 sequences are SGHAT and FQNNGV. This CDR3 has 16 residues. This CDR3 is CASSLRGMFSTDTQYF. CDR3 coding DNA: TGTGCCAGCAGCTTAAGAGGGATGTTCAGCACAGATACGCAGTATTTT.

The chain carries TRBV20-1 and TRBJ2-7, with 15 bases fitting TRBD2. The J call is doubtful: the DNA matches TRBJ2-5 better. CDR1 is DFQATT, CDR2 SNEGSKA, per germline (reference sequence). The CDR3 loop spans 14 amino acids. CDR3 in amino acids: CSARPGLAGGTQYF. The CDR3 coding sequence is TGCAGTGCTAGACCGGGACTAGCGGGAGGGACCCAGTACTTC.